The source of this T cell receptor beta chain is a study of control samples from healthy donors and cancer patients (dated by TCRdb to between 2020 and 2021). The CDR3 has 17 amino acids, counting the end cysteine and phenylalanine. Only CDR3 DNA is held: 51 bases, read in frame from base 1. At the junction V is shortened by 0 bases and J by 7 bases; bases outside the gene matches: 12. The germline V gene gives CDR1 as SGHAT and CDR2 as FQNNGV. Turning to this clone: The target of this receptor is not known. The input lacks base qualities; no much larger clone sits a single base away.

Receptor amplification or capture employed the immunoSEQ multiplex PCR assay. TCRdb's version of the immuneACCESS table is confined to in-frame rearrangements and falls short of the full clone set. An unresolved V gene accounts for under half of the shortfall where checked; the remainder is of unknown origin. Present in this sample are 80,000 to 100,000 clones, 75% to 85% of which were seen just once. Roughly a tenth of the sample lies in the top ten. The V gene is TRBV11-2 and the J gene is TRBJ2-5; TRBD2 lines up with 9 middle nucleotides. The clonotype comes from a woman aged 25 to 39 in good health. Sequenced input: blood. The CDR3 region: CASSLEGASGVIGTQYF. The bases are TGTGCCAGCAGCTTAGAAGGGGCTAGCGGGGTCATAGGGACCCAGTACTTC.